Following are 8 T cell receptor beta chains from one sample sequenced in a study of T cells in Graves' hyperthyroidism and ophthalmopathy. RNA transcripts gave rise to amplified TCR beta CDR3 regions. TCR CDR3 underwent first-round RT-PCR with the HTBI primer set. TCRdb used MiXCR to reprocess the multiplex PCR reads, holding one entry per CDR3 protein. Counted here are some 600,000 distinct CDR3 sequences, around 46% occurring once; the ten biggest clones make up approximately 8.2%. The sample comprised peripheral blood or thyroid tissue (not recorded which). The receptors were gathered from a woman between 18 and 29 years old with Graves' hyperthyroidism.

With regard to this clonotype: Possible read error: a much larger clone is one base away. The J gene is TRBJ1-5, the V gene TRBV9; D not resolved. Between the trimmed V and J ends, which lost 0 bases and 3 bases, there was a span of 7 bases. The CDR3 totals 14 residues. Germline V gene lookup returns CDR1 SGDLS and CDR2 YYNGEE. The CDR3 protein is CASSVDGDNQPQHF. CDR3 nucleotide sequence: TGTGCCAGCAGCGTAGATGGGGACAATCAGCCCCAGCATTTT.

This clonotype occurred a few times. CDR3 sequence (DNA): TGTGCCAGCAGCCGTCGCTTCGTCGCTGAAGCTTTCTTT. Its translation: CASSRRFVAEAFF. This rearrangement joins TRBV7-9 to TRBJ1-1, with unresolved D. CDR3 length: 13 amino acids. The germline V gene encodes CDR1 SEHNR and CDR2 FQNEAQ (reference sequence). Trimming pared 5 bases from V and 6 bases from J, leaving 13 bases between.

This rearrangement joins TRBV7-2 to TRBJ1-1; TRBD1 agrees at 7 bases. Per the germline V gene, CDR1 is SGHTA and CDR2 is FQGNSA. CDR3 size: 15 residues. The V and J ends lost 6 bases and 1 base, in that order; junction bases with no gene match: 8. CDR3 protein: CASRTTGVKNTEAFF. The DNA of the CDR3 is TGTGCCAGCAGGACAACAGGGGTGAAGAACACTGAAGCTTTCTTT.

The chain employs TRBV12-3 or TRBV12-4 and TRBJ1-1; D might be TRBD1 (5 bases). The V gene lost 3 bases and the J gene lost 6 bases, with 5 bases spanning the gap. This CDR3 contains 11 residues. The CDR3 reads CASSLTAEAFF. CDR3 in DNA: TGTGCCAGCAGTTTGACAGCTGAAGCTTTCTTT.

This rearrangement joins TRBV4-1 to TRBJ2-7; 12 nucleotides line up with TRBD1. V lost 3 bases to trimming and J lost 6 bases; unmatched junction nucleotides: 3. The CDR3 contains 14 residues. Germline CDR1 and CDR2: MGHRA and YSYEKL. CDR3 nucleotides: TGCGCCAGCAGCCAGGGACAGGGGGCCGGCGAGCAGTACTTC. Its translation: CASSQGQGAGEQYF.

The chain links TRBV2 to TRBJ2-5; either TRBD1 or TRBD2 may supply D (7 bases each). Trimming cost V 4 bases and J 2 bases, with 26 bases left between them. The germline gives CDR1 SNHLY, CDR2 FYNNEI. CDR3 length: 19 residues. The CDR3 DNA is TGTGCCAGCAGTGGGAAAGTCTGGAGGCAGGGGGGGGATCAAGAGACCCAGTACTTC. This encodes CASSGKVWRQGGDQETQYF.

CDR3 protein: CSVLVPGQGEETQYF. The CDR3 DNA is TGCTCCGTACTTGTACCGGGACAGGGCGAAGAGACCCAGTACTTC. The chain couples TRBV20-1 to TRBJ2-5, with TRBD1 matching 9 bases. Germline CDR1 and CDR2: DFQATT and SNEGSKA (reference sequence). The CDR3 has 15 residues.

The chain links TRBV12-3 or TRBV12-4 to TRBJ2-7, with TRBD2 matching 8 bases. The ends lost 7 bases at V and 4 bases at J; junction bases unmatched: 6. The CDR3 extends over 13 amino acids. CDR3 amino acids: CASTYSGKYEQYF. The CDR3, as DNA: TGTGCCAGCACCTATAGCGGGAAGTACGAGCAGTACTTC.